Following are 10 T cell receptor beta chains from one sample sequenced in a study of blood T cell repertoires in COVID-19. The assay was immunoSEQ multiplex PCR, and TCRdb's table has in-frame clones only and misses some. The repertoire holds tens of thousands of clones, with less than 85% as singletons. The sequenced sample consisted of peripheral blood. The origin of the receptors is a human donor in a cohort sampled during active COVID-19.

Here the CDR3 reads CASSLMGGSSNYGYTF. CDR3 bases: TGTGCCAGCAGCTTAATGGGAGGATCCTCTAACTATGGCTACACCTTC. The rearrangement uses TRBV7-3 and TRBJ1-2; D remains ambiguous. Trimming pared 1 base from V and 0 bases from J, leaving 12 bases between. The CDR3 loop spans 16 amino acids. Germline CDR1 and CDR2: SGHTA and FQGTGA.

The chain recombines TRBV15 with TRBJ2-3; 7 positions match TRBD1. The germline V gene encodes CDR1 LNHNV and CDR2 YYDKDF (reference sequence). The CDR3 extends over 16 amino acids. The V gene end was trimmed by 1 base and the J gene end by 5 bases; junction bases not matched to a gene: 9. CDR3 sequence reads: CATSRVRGRQGDTQYF. CDR3 in DNA: TGTGCCACCAGCAGAGTAAGGGGGCGACAAGGAGATACGCAGTATTTT.

The chain carries TRBV28 and TRBJ2-7, with 14 bases fitting TRBD2. V trimming: 6 bases; J trimming: 4 bases; junction bases outside the gene matches: 11. CDR1 and CDR2 from the germline V gene are MDHEN and SYDVKM. This CDR3 has 17 residues. The CDR3 nucleotides read TGTGCCAGCAGACGGACTAGCGGGAGGCGGAAGTGGTACGAGCAGTACTTC. It specifies CASRRTSGRRKWYEQYF. The full variable domain, with the rest looked up from reference TRBV28 and TRBJ2-7, is DVKVTQSSRYLVKRTGEKVFLECVQDMDHENMFWYRQDPGLGLRLIYFSYDVKMKEKGDIPEGYSVSREKKERFSLILESASTNQTSMYLCASRRTSGRRKWYEQYFGPGTRLTVT.

This chain uses TRBV2 with TRBJ1-4, with TRBD1 matching 7 bases. The CDR3 contains 15 residues. Germline V CDR1 and CDR2: SNHLY, FYNNEI. Trimming at V came to 5 bases and at J to 8 bases, leaving 11 bases not matched to a gene. CDR3: CASSYSGGQIEKLFF. The CDR3 nucleotides are TGTGCCAGCAGTTACTCAGGGGGACAGATAGAAAAACTGTTTTTT.

V is TRBV29-1 and J is TRBJ2-5, with D hard to call. CDR1 SQVTM and CDR2 ANQGSEA come from the germline V gene. The V and J ends lost 4 bases and 7 bases respectively, with 7 bases between them. The CDR3 runs 10 residues. CDR3 region: CSVVSVTQYF. In nucleotides, the CDR3 is TGCAGCGTTGTGTCGGTGACCCAGTACTTC.

On this clone itself: The sample contains more than one DNA sequence encoding this CDR3. This sequence joins TRBV5-1 and TRBJ1-1; D call uncertain. The CDR3 covers 13 residues. The germline CDR1 and CDR2 sequences are SGHRS and YFSETQ. V was cut by 1 base and J by 4 bases, with 8 bases left in between. The CDR3 DNA reads TGCGCCAGCAGCTTGCGGGGAGGCACTGAAGCTTTCTTT. Translation: CASSLRGGTEAFF.

The rearrangement links TRBV29-1 to TRBJ2-3, with 7 bases lining up with TRBD2. CDR1 is SQVTM, CDR2 ANQGSEA, per germline. CDR3 length: 15 amino acids. V gave up 1 base and J gave up 3 bases; unmatched junction bases: 7. The CDR3 region is CSVEGGEGLTDTQYF. The CDR3 nucleotides read TGCAGCGTTGAAGGAGGGGAGGGCCTGACAGATACGCAGTATTTT.

The chain links TRBV5-1 to TRBJ2-5, with 8 bases lining up with TRBD1. V gave up 1 base and J gave up 3 bases; unmatched junction bases: 8. CDR1 SGHRS and CDR2 YFSETQ come from the germline V gene. The CDR3 consists of 16 residues. CDR3 nucleotides: TGCGCCAGCAGCTTGAACTGGCAGGGGGCAAAAGAGACCCAGTACTTC. Its protein product is CASSLNWQGAKETQYF.

This clone was observed a handful of times. The DNA of the CDR3 is TGTGCCAGTACGCCCTACGACAGGGGTGGCTACACCTTC. The encoded protein is CASTPYDRGGYTF. The chain joins TRBV19 to TRBJ1-2, with TRBD1 matching 8 bases. Germline V lookup: CDR1 LNHDA, CDR2 SQIVND (reference sequence). V lost 7 bases to trimming and J lost 7 bases; unmatched junction nucleotides: 8. The CDR3 is 13 amino acids.

This chain connects TRBV7-2 to TRBJ2-3; no reliable D call. The CDR3 consists of 16 residues. CDR1 and CDR2 from the germline V gene are SGHTA and FQGNSA. V shed 1 base and J shed 4 bases, with 15 bases lying between them. Here the CDR3 reads CASSLGVEFRADTQYF. DNA of the CDR3: TGTGCCAGCAGCTTAGGGGTTGAGTTCCGGGCAGATACGCAGTATTTT. The entire variable domain, with the rest obtained from reference TRBV7-2 and TRBJ2-3, is as follows: GAGVSQSPSNKVTEKGKDVELRCDPISGHTALYWYRQSLGQGLEFLIYFQGNSAPDKSGLPSDRFSAERTGGSVSTLTIQRTQQEDSAVYLCASSLGVEFRADTQYFGPGTRLTVL.